The rows below give T cell receptor beta chains drawn from one sample of a study of response to subunit inactivated influenza vaccine. TCRdb re-called the RT-PCR reads through MiXCR, storing one row per CDR3 protein. The profile covers about 190,000 distinct CDR3 sequences, with around 14% appearing a single time and about 26% taken by the ten largest. Sequencing used CD8+ T cells sorted from PBMCs, obtained about 5 days after vaccination. The receptors were sampled from a man aged 50-59 years who received an inactivated influenza vaccine. CDR3s leave out the opening cysteine and the closing phenylalanine or tryptophan. A D gene is named only where the DNA matches it firmly. Size values are once, few and many counts, or a class for expanded clones, and some rows have none.

>TRBV5-6|few|TRBJ2-5|TRBD1
ASSWGTGLVLETQY
>TRBV7-6|few|TRBJ2-7|.
ATGDLESYEQY
>TRBV12-3/TRBV12-4|many|TRBJ2-7|TRBD2
ASSGTSGRDHEQY
>TRBV5-1|.|TRBJ2-2|.
ASRTNTGELF
>TRBV4-1|few|TRBJ1-4|.
ASSQGLEGVREKLF
>TRBV6-1|.|TRBJ1-1|.
ASSRGHTEAF
>TRBV7-9|.|TRBJ2-5|TRBD2
ASSLAHGLAGDKY
>TRBV12-3/TRBV12-4|few|TRBJ2-1|TRBD2
ASSLDGRSSSYNEQF
>TRBV28|.|TRBJ2-1|TRBD1
ASTLHPWGQGTEQF
>TRBV12-3/TRBV12-4|few|TRBJ2-6|.
ASSSPFFSGANVLT
>TRBV30|.|TRBJ2-4|TRBD2
AFTSLTGGTGDIQY
>TRBV29-1|few|TRBJ2-7|.
SVEDRGQGDHEQY
>TRBV20-1|.|TRBJ2-7|.
SAPHRPPEEQY
>TRBV25-1|.|TRBJ2-1|TRBD2
ASSDRLAGVSYNEQF
>TRBV9|.|TRBJ2-2|TRBD1
ASSARTGIGTGELF
>TRBV28|few|TRBJ2-5|.
ASSFPGGLGETQY
>TRBV9|.|TRBJ1-2|.
ASSVESGDLYGYT
>TRBV27|few|TRBJ2-1|TRBD2
ASSSIAGDSYNEQF
>TRBV11-2|medium-sized|TRBJ2-5|.
ASSLVGGVQETQY
>TRBV28|few|TRBJ2-3|.
ASSLEFSDTQY
>TRBV10-2|many|TRBJ1-1|.
ASSESWGGNTEAF
>TRBV15|.|TRBJ2-4|.
ATSISPRVGNIQY
>TRBV29-1|few|TRBJ2-7|.
SVEAGDTDYEQY
>TRBV12-3/TRBV12-4|.|TRBJ2-3|.
ASSFGNTDTQY
>TRBV29-1|many|TRBJ2-7|.
SIRDNYEQY
>TRBV2|.|TRBJ2-3|.
ASIRGASTDTQY
>TRBV19|.|TRBJ2-1|TRBD1
ASSIHTGTVTYNEQF
>TRBV29-1|.|TRBJ1-2|.
SVGPFRDRGYT
>TRBV7-6|many|TRBJ2-3|TRBD2
ASSLGLAGGPRTDTQY
>TRBV7-9|many|TRBJ2-3|TRBD2
ASRPGTSGSTDTQY
>TRBV7-6|many|TRBJ2-7|.
ASSLVSREQY
>TRBV28|few|TRBJ1-1|TRBD1
ASNRGGSTEAF
>TRBV15|.|TRBJ2-7|.
ATSSWGTYEQY
>TRBV6-1|.|TRBJ2-3|.
ASNTPRVGADTQY
>TRBV7-2|few|TRBJ2-7|TRBD2
ASSALAGASYEQY
>TRBV7-9|.|TRBJ2-7|.
ASSLGGYYEQY
>TRBV29-1|.|TRBJ2-7|TRBD2
SVRSGRGYEQY
>TRBV14|few|TRBJ1-6|.
ASSQVQLTDNSPLH
>TRBV7-2|.|TRBJ2-7|TRBD1
ASSFDTGDASYEQY
>TRBV28|few|TRBJ2-1|.
ASGAGYNEQF
>TRBV7-2|many|TRBJ2-7|.
ASSPQGPPNYEQY
>TRBV6-1|.|TRBJ2-3|.
ASSEFGPRLATDTQY
>TRBV25-1|.|TRBJ1-1|.
ASSESSDLNTEAF
>TRBV12-3/TRBV12-4|few|TRBJ2-1|.
ASSAGQRVEQF
>TRBV10-3|.|TRBJ2-2|.
AISEHTGELF
>TRBV4-3|few|TRBJ2-4|TRBD2
ASSPRGQRGVNLAKNIQY
>TRBV5-1|few|TRBJ2-1|.
ASSLQADTIYNEQF
>TRBV20-1|few|TRBJ2-5|TRBD2
SARDIRGGAEETQY
>TRBV19|few|TRBJ2-1|.
ASSIDRVEQF